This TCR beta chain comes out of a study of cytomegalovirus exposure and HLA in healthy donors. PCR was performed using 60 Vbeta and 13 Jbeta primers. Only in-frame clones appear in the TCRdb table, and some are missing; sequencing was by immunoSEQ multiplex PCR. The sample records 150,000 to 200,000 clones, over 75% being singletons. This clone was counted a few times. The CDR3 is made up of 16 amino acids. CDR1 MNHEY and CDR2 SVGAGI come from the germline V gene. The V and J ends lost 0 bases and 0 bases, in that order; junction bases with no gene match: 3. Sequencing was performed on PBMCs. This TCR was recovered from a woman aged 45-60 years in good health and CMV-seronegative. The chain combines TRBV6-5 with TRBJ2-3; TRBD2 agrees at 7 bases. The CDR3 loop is CASSYSLAASTDTQYF. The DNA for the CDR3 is TGTGCCAGCAGTTACTCTCTAGCGGCCAGCACAGATACGCAGTATTTT.